What follows are 13 T cell receptor beta chains derived from one specimen sequenced in a study of blood T cells in healthy people across ages. A second PCR of about 7 to 11 cycles used a sample-barcoded 5' primer and a J-beta primer mix. TCRdb reanalysed the 5' RACE reads using MiXCR and keeps one entry per CDR3 protein. The sample shows approximately 760,000 distinct CDR3 sequences, around a quarter of them seen only once. These same records also appear under a second study, on T cells of mothers and their children.

Sequencing used blood. These receptors originate from a boy aged 5-17 years in good health.

This clonotype was seen a few times. The rearrangement joins TRBV7-8 to TRBJ2-7; D is unresolved. V was cut by 2 bases and J by 0 bases, with 8 bases left in between. The CDR3 contains 14 residues. Germline V gives CDR1 SGHVS, CDR2 FQNEAQ. The CDR3 coding sequence is TGTGCCAGCAGCTTACGTTGGAGCTCCTACGAGCAGTACTTC. The encoded protein is CASSLRWSSYEQYF.

A few counts support this clonotype. V gene TRBV29-1 combines with J gene TRBJ2-1; either TRBD1 or TRBD2 may supply D (5 bases each). The closer fit of TRBJ2-7 to the DNA end suggests the J call may be wrong. The CDR3 covers 12 residues. CDR1 SQVTM and CDR2 ANQGSEA come from the germline V gene. The CDR3 bases are TGCAGCGTAGGGGACGGAAACTACGAGCAGTACTTC. It translates to CSVGDGNYEQYF.

This clonotype was counted between two and nine times. The rearrangement links TRBV29-1 to TRBJ2-1, with D possibly TRBD2 on 6 matching bases. V shed 4 bases and J shed 3 bases, with 13 bases lying between them. The CDR3 covers 14 residues. The germline gives CDR1 SQVTM, CDR2 ANQGSEA. Written as DNA, the CDR3 is TGCAGCGTTGCCGGGCGGGGAAACTACAATGAGCAGTTCTTC. Amino acid sequence: CSVAGRGNYNEQFF.

This clonotype was observed a handful of times. The chain employs TRBV5-5 and TRBJ1-3; 7 bases line up with TRBD1. Trimming at V came to 1 base and at J to 3 bases, leaving 7 bases not matched to a gene. CDR3 size: 16 residues. Germline V CDR1 and CDR2: SGHKS, YYEKEE (reference sequence). The CDR3 is CASSLLLTGSGNTIYF. CDR3 in DNA: TGTGCCAGCAGCTTGCTCTTGACAGGGAGTGGAAACACCATATATTTT.

J is TRBJ2-1 and V is TRBV5-1; the match to TRBD2 covers 11 bases. The CDR3 has 15 residues. CDR1 SGHRS and CDR2 YFSETQ come from the germline V gene. V trimming: 5 bases; J trimming: 5 bases; junction bases outside the gene matches: 6. CDR3 coding DNA: TGCGCCAGCAGTAACGTACTAGCGGGAGACAATGAGCAGTTCTTC. Its protein product is CASSNVLAGDNEQFF.

This chain uses TRBV5-1 with TRBJ2-2; D remains unclear. The CDR3 is 17 amino acids. With 2 bases removed from V and 5 bases from J, the gap between germline ends came to 19 bases. Per germline, CDR1 SGHRS and CDR2 YFSETQ. Written as DNA, the CDR3 is TGCGCCAGCAGCTTAGGTTTACCCTCCCAGAGAACCGGGGAGCTGTTTTTT. Encoded protein: CASSLGLPSQRTGELFF.

This chain uses TRBV13 with TRBJ2-7; D is tentatively TRBD1 or TRBD2 (5 bases each). The J call may be incorrect, as the DNA end agrees better with TRBJ2-1. This CDR3 is built from 12 residues. CDR1 is PRHDT, CDR2 FYEKMQ, per germline (reference sequence). The CDR3 region is CASTTMGDEQFF. The DNA of the CDR3 is TGTGCCAGCACTACCATGGGGGATGAGCAGTTCTTC.

J is TRBJ1-2 and V is TRBV7-2; D unclear. Germline V gene sequence: CDR1 SGHTA, CDR2 FQGNSA. V lost 6 bases to trimming and J lost 7 bases, with 21 bases between them. CDR3 length: 15 residues. The CDR3 DNA reads as TGTGCCAGCAGTGAACTGCGGACGAGCGGTAGTGGCTACACCTTC. As protein: CASSELRTSGSGYTF. Supplemented by reference TRBV7-2 and TRBJ1-2, the full variable domain reads GAGVSQSPSNKVTEKGKDVELRCDPISGHTALYWYRQSLGQGLEFLIYFQGNSAPDKSGLPSDRFSAERTGGSVSTLTIQRTQQEDSAVYLCASSELRTSGSGYTFGSGTRLTVV.

The rearrangement joins TRBV12-3 or TRBV12-4 to TRBJ2-3, with a weak D call TRBD1 (5 bases). The CDR3 is 15 residues long. Trimming pared 3 bases from V and 0 bases from J, leaving 10 bases between. CDR3 sequence: CASSFIRESTDTQYF. CDR3 DNA sequence: TGTGCCAGCAGTTTTATCAGGGAAAGCACAGATACGCAGTATTTT.

The chain joins TRBV4-1 to TRBJ2-1; D not certain. The DNA matches TRBJ2-7 better at its end, which makes the J call doubtful. Germline loops: CDR1 MGHRA, CDR2 YSYEKL. The CDR3 has 14 amino acids. CDR3 sequence reads: CASSQDQASYEQYF. CDR3 DNA: TGCGCCAGCAGCCAAGATCAGGCTAGCTACGAGCAGTACTTC.

This clonotype has a handful of counts. The chain combines TRBV12-3 or TRBV12-4 with TRBJ2-5, with 7 bases fitting TRBD1. The CDR3 has 15 residues. Germline trimming cut 5 bases from V and 0 bases from J; bases unmatched to any gene: 6. The CDR3, as DNA: TGTGCCAGCAGTCCGGTGGGACAGTACCAAGAGACCCAGTACTTC. Translating gives CASSPVGQYQETQYF.

This clonotype was seen a few times. This rearrangement joins TRBV5-1 to TRBJ2-7; 7 bases match TRBD1. The CDR3 runs 19 residues. V was pared by 2 bases and J by 4 bases, with 21 bases of the junction left unmatched. Germline V CDR1 and CDR2: SGHRS, YFSETQ. CDR3 in DNA: TGCGCCAGCAGCTTCCCTGGGCCTTCGGACAGGTCAACGGGATACGAGCAGTACTTC. Encoded protein: CASSFPGPSDRSTGYEQYF. Supplemented by reference TRBV5-1 and TRBJ2-7, the full variable domain reads KAGVTQTPRYLIKTRGQQVTLSCSPISGHRSVSWYQQTPGQGLQFLFEYFSETQRNKGNFPGRFSGRQFSNSRSEMNVSTLELGDSALYLCASSFPGPSDRSTGYEQYFGPGTRLTVT.

This chain uses TRBV28 with TRBJ2-4; 10 bases fit TRBD2. This CDR3 contains 13 residues. Losses at the gene ends were 7 bases for V and 7 bases for J; bases not matched to a gene: 4. Germline CDR1 is MDHEN and CDR2 is SYDVKM. CDR3 DNA sequence: TGTGCCAGCAAGCGGGAGGGTTGGAACATTCAGTACTTC. Its protein product is CASKREGWNIQYF.